The clone carrying this TCR beta chain was found a few times. Its antigen is not known. The data were obtained in a study of CD8+CD57+ T cells in acquired aplastic anemia. Overall study: There were about 11 million reads, on average, for CD4+ cells from healthy donors.

Genomic DNA was employed as the template in profiling TCR beta VDJ and CDR3. TCRdb re-derived calls from the reads in MiXCR, one entry per CDR3 protein. Found here are 75,000 to 90,000 distinct CDR3 sequences, under 50% of them singletons; the top ten hold about 68%. Study-wide findings and caveats: Sharing between patients and controls was observed for roughly 29 CD8+ CDR3 sequences.

Trimming shortened V by 3 bases and J by 9 bases, and 15 bases separated the two germline ends. The CDR3 has 14 amino acids. The sample taken for sequencing was sorted CD4+, CD8+, or CD8+CD57+ T cells (not recorded which) from PBMCs. The rearrangement joins TRBV12-3 or TRBV12-4 to TRBJ2-1; D is perhaps TRBD1 (6 bases). This clonotype was sampled from a human donor in good health, serving as a control. The CDR3 is CASSFGTTRAEQFF. The DNA for the CDR3 is TGTGCCAGCAGTTTTGGGACAACGAGGGCTGAGCAGTTCTTC.